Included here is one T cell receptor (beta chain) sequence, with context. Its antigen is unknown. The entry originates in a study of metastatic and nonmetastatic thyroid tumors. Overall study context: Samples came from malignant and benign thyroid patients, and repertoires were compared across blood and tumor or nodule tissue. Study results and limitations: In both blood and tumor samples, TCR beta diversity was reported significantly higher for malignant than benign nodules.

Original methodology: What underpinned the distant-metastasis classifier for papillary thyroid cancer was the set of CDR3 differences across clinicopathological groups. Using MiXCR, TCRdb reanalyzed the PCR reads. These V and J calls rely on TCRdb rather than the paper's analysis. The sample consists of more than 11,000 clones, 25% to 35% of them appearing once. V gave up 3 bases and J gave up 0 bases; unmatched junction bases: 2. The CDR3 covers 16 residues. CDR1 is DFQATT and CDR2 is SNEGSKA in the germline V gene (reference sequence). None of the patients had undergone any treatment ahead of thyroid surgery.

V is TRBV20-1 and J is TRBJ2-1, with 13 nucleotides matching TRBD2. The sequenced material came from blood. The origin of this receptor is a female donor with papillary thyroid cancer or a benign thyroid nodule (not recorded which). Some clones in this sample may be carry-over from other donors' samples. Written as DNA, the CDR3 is TGCAGTGCTAGGGGACTAGCGGGACTCTCCTACAATGAGCAGTTCTTC. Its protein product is CSARGLAGLSYNEQFF.